Detailed here is one TCR beta chain. The antigen is not known. This sample was taken from a study of T cell repertoires in cytomegalovirus infection. Study in general: An indication of both CMV infection and matching HLA type came from public TCR beta signatures.

MiXCR, applied by TCRdb to the reads, yields one record per CDR3 protein. The data contain 740,000 or so distinct CDR3 sequences, roughly 36% of them singletons. Looked up from germline, CDR1 is SQVTM and CDR2 is ANQGSEA. The CDR3 has 14 amino acids. Trimming removed 4 bases from V and 0 bases from J; junction bases left unmatched: 2. Study-level points and caveats: Of the TCR beta families, the public ones yielded a cumulative frequency that identified carriers of CMV plus the relevant HLA. Clonotype analysis showed dominance of the ex vivo response by HLA-C-restricted CMV-specific TCR beta clonotypes.

The sequence was collected from a human donor in good health (CMV status not recorded). Some clones in this sample may be carry-over from other donors' samples. The rearrangement uses TRBV29-1 and TRBJ1-4, with 7 bases lining up with TRBD1. The source material was PBMCs. CDR3 nucleotide sequence: TGCAGCGTTGGTCAGGGGGCAACTAATGAAAAACTGTTTTTT. Its translation is CSVGQGATNEKLFF.